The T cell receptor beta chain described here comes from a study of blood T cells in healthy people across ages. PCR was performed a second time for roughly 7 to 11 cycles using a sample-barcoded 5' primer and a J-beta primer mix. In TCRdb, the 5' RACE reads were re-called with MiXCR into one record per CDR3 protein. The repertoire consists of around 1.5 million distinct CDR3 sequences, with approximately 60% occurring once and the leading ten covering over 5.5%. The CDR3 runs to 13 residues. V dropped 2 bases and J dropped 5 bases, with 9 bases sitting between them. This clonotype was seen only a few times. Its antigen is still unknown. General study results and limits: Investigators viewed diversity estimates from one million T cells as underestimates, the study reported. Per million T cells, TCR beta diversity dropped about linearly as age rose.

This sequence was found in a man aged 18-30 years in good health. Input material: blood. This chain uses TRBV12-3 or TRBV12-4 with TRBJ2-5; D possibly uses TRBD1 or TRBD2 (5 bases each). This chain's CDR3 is CASSLWGWETQYF. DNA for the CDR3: TGTGCCAGCAGTTTATGGGGGTGGGAGACCCAGTACTTC.